The clone carrying this T cell receptor (beta chain) was recorded only once. Antigen unknown. With a J-beta primer mix and a sample-barcoded 5' primer, a second PCR ran about 7 to 12 cycles. Each CDR3 protein gets one entry after TCRdb re-called the 5' RACE reads with MiXCR. Of 1.5 million to 2 million distinct CDR3 sequences in the sample, roughly 52% are singletons; the top ten hold approximately 2%. This CDR3 region has 13 residues. Germline V lookup: CDR1 MDHEN, CDR2 SYDVKM. V lost 5 bases and J lost 7, with 12 bases in between. This entry belongs to a study of blood T cells in healthy people across ages. Study-level points and caveats: Per million T cells, TCR beta diversity dropped about linearly as age rose. TCR beta diversity correlated strongly with naive T cell percentage.

The chain couples TRBV28 to TRBJ2-1; TRBD2 is a possible D gene (6 bases). Sequencing was performed on blood. The receptor's source is a woman between 40 and 55 years old in good health. The CDR3 coding sequence is TGTGCCAGCAGTGTTCCGGGGGTGAATGAGCAGTTCTTC. Encoded protein: CASSVPGVNEQFF.